This T cell receptor (beta chain) comes out of a study of CD8 T cells in ankylosing spondylitis. TCRdb ran MiXCR on the 5' RACE reads and lists one entry per CDR3 protein. The table has tens of thousands of distinct CDR3 sequences, 27% seen once. Broader study findings: Disease-linked clones bore a CD8+ phenotype, appearing relatively rarely in peripheral blood.

To note about this clonotype: Its antigen is undetermined.

Germline-derived CDR1 and CDR2 are DFQATT and SNEGSKA (reference sequence). The V end lost 1 base, the J end lost 4 bases, and 5 bases lay between the germline ends. CDR3 length equals 12 residues. This sequence was found in a male donor with ankylosing spondylitis or in good health (not recorded which). Sequenced sample: blood, either unsorted or a sorted T cell fraction (not recorded which). The chain is built from TRBV20-1 and TRBJ1-5; no clear D gene. CDR3 in DNA: TGCAGTGCTAGAGGAGGGAATCAGCCCCAGCATTTT. It specifies CSARGGNQPQHF.